The 23 T cell receptor beta chains in this list originate from one sample, sequenced in a study of blood T cell repertoires in COVID-19 (TCRdb year 2020). Library preparation employed the immunoSEQ multiplex PCR assay. The table was pulled from immuneACCESS by TCRdb, which kept in-frame rearrangements only. Such tables lose some clones; where checked, under half of the loss comes from unresolved V genes, and the rest has no known cause. The sample contains tens of thousands of clones, approximately 90% of them found a single time. The ten top clones hold about 13% of the sample. Sample: peripheral blood. The receptor source for this set is a woman aged 55 to 70 with active COVID-19.

This clone was counted once. This chain joins TRBV6-1 and TRBJ2-7, with unresolved D. V lost 1 base, J lost 9 bases, and 16 bases lay in between. The CDR3 runs to 14 residues. CDR1 MNHNS and CDR2 SASEGT come from the germline V gene. CDR3 DNA: TGTGCCAGCAGTGAAGGGAACAGTATTTTCGCGCAGTACTTC. Translation gives CASSEGNSIFAQYF.

The CDR3 is CASSQRPGLRETQYF. The CDR3 DNA reads TGCGCCAGCAGCCAAAGGCCGGGACTTAGGGAGACCCAGTACTTC. J is TRBJ2-5 and V is TRBV4-1; maybe TRBD2 (6 bases). V gave up 2 bases and J gave up 5 bases, with 15 bases separating them. CDR1 and CDR2 from the germline V gene are MGHRA and YSYEKL. The CDR3 loop spans 15 amino acids.

The chain carries TRBV9 and TRBJ2-4; 8 nucleotides agree with TRBD1. CDR1 SGDLS and CDR2 YYNGEE come from the germline V gene. The trim removed 4 bases at V and 1 base at J, leaving 7 bases unmatched. This CDR3 contains 16 residues. CDR3 in amino acids: CASSSQGALAKNIQYF. CDR3 in DNA: TGTGCCAGCAGCTCCCAGGGGGCTCTGGCCAAAAACATTCAGTACTTC.

The V call is TRBV5-1, the J call TRBJ2-5, with 12 bases identical to TRBD2. V shed 3 bases and J 0 bases; nucleotides not matched to a gene: 6. The CDR3 is 17 amino acids. Looked up from germline, CDR1 is SGHRS and CDR2 is YFSETQ. The CDR3 nucleotides are TGCGCCAGCAGCTCGCGACTAGCGGGGGCAAACCAAGAGACCCAGTACTTC. Translating it yields CASSSRLAGANQETQYF.

The chain joins TRBV5-1 to TRBJ1-1, with 8 bases matching TRBD1. Germline V gene data show CDR1 as SGHRS and CDR2 as YFSETQ. The CDR3 is 14 residues long. Trimming cost V 4 bases and J 5 bases; bases outside gene matches: 7. The chain's CDR3 is CASSSGQGWTEAFF. CDR3 DNA sequence: TGCGCCAGCAGCAGTGGACAGGGTTGGACTGAAGCTTTCTTT.

This sequence joins TRBV15 and TRBJ1-2; D may be TRBD1 (5 bases). Between the trimmed V and J ends, which lost 1 base and 5 bases, there was a span of 8 bases. This CDR3 has 13 amino acids. Germline CDR1 is LNHNV and CDR2 is YYDKDF (reference sequence). The CDR3: CATSRVKGYGYTF. DNA for the CDR3: TGTGCCACCAGCAGAGTGAAGGGGTATGGCTACACCTTC.

This chain joins TRBV19 and TRBJ2-3; 11 bases match TRBD1. Germline CDR1 LNHDA, CDR2 SQIVND (reference sequence). CDR3 size: 14 residues. V shed 8 bases and J 6 bases; nucleotides not matched to a gene: 7. CDR3 sequence (DNA): TGTGCCAGTCTGGACAGGGGGCGGTCGGATACGCAGTATTTT. As protein: CASLDRGRSDTQYF.

A single count supports this clone. The chain couples TRBV5-1 to TRBJ2-7; a weak D match, TRBD1 (6 bases). Trimming took off 4 bases at V and 6 bases at J, with 17 bases between the two ends. The germline V gene encodes CDR1 SGHRS and CDR2 YFSETQ. This CDR3 is 14 amino acids long. Here the CDR3 reads CASSPGRQAPEQYF. In nucleotides, the CDR3 is TGCGCCAGCAGCCCAGGCAGACAGGCCCCCGAGCAGTACTTC.

The gene calls are TRBV4-1 and TRBJ1-1; D is perhaps TRBD1 (5 bases). This CDR3 spans 15 amino acids. CDR1 MGHRA and CDR2 YSYEKL come from the germline V gene. V was clipped by 4 bases and J by 1 base, with 13 bases between them. The DNA for the CDR3 is TGCGCCAGCAGCCCTCAGGGCTACCCGAACACTGAAGCTTTCTTT. Its protein product is CASSPQGYPNTEAFF.

V gene TRBV4-2 combines with J gene TRBJ2-1; D possibly corresponds to TRBD2 (5 bases). Trimming removed 2 bases at V and 4 bases at J, with 15 bases between. CDR1 is LGHNA, CDR2 YNFKEQ, per germline. This CDR3 contains 16 residues. This CDR3 is CASSQSLGRTYNEQFF. The DNA of the CDR3 is TGTGCCAGCAGCCAATCCCTTGGGCGGACTTACAATGAGCAGTTCTTC.

This rearrangement joins TRBV5-1 to TRBJ2-2; D is possibly TRBD1 (5 bases). Germline values: CDR1 SGHRS, CDR2 YFSETQ. Trimming removed 6 bases at V and 5 bases at J, with 14 bases between. CDR3 length equals 14 residues. CDR3 sequence reads: CASTMTAPTGELFF. Here the CDR3 DNA reads TGCGCCAGCACCATGACAGCCCCTACCGGGGAGCTGTTTTTT.

J is TRBJ2-5 and V is TRBV11-2; D not certain. Germline loops: CDR1 SGHAT, CDR2 FQNNGV. The CDR3 has 12 residues. Trimming left V 2 bases short and J 5 bases short, with 6 bases between. For the CDR3, the DNA is TGTGCCAGCAGCTTATACGGGGAGACCCAGTACTTC. It translates to CASSLYGETQYF.

The rearrangement uses TRBV14 and TRBJ2-7; 8 nucleotides line up with TRBD2. The trim removed 4 bases at V and 3 bases at J, leaving 14 bases unmatched. The CDR3 totals 17 residues. Looked up from germline, CDR1 is SGHDN and CDR2 is FVKESK. The CDR3 DNA is TGTGCCAGCAGCCCCCCACCTAGGGCTAGCGGGTTCTACGAGCAGTACTTC. Protein sequence: CASSPPPRASGFYEQYF.

This chain connects TRBV2 to TRBJ2-5; 9 nucleotides line up with TRBD1. Germline V gene sequence: CDR1 SNHLY, CDR2 FYNNEI. Trimming at V came to 10 bases and at J to 2 bases, leaving 11 bases not matched to a gene. The CDR3 contains 15 residues. The CDR3 sequence is CAIQGGTGSQETQYF. CDR3 DNA: TGTGCCATCCAAGGAGGGACAGGGTCACAAGAGACCCAGTACTTC.

The V gene is TRBV9, the J gene TRBJ2-2; D uncertain. This CDR3 is built from 13 residues. CDR1 is SGDLS, CDR2 YYNGEE, per germline. V lost 0 bases and J lost 4, with 4 bases in between. The CDR3 region is CASSVVGTGELFF. In DNA, the CDR3 is TGTGCCAGCAGCGTAGTCGGCACCGGGGAGCTGTTTTTT. Using reference TRBV9 and TRBJ2-2 for the parts outside the CDR3, the full variable domain is DSGVTQTPKHLITATGQRVTLRCSPRSGDLSVYWYQQSLDQGLQFLIQYYNGEERAKGNILERFSAQQFPDLHSELNLSSLELGDSALYFCASSVVGTGELFFGEGSRLTVL.

The rearrangement uses TRBV7-3 and TRBJ2-3; 7 nucleotides align to TRBD2. The CDR3 runs to 14 residues. The trim removed 3 bases at V and 9 bases at J, leaving 9 bases unmatched. The germline CDR1 and CDR2 sequences are SGHTA and FQGTGA. The CDR3 DNA follows: TGTGCCAGCAGCTTCCCGGGAGGCACCAGCACGCAGTATTTT. This translates into CASSFPGGTSTQYF.

The chain has TRBV5-5 and TRBJ1-1, with D unresolved. V lost 3 bases and J lost 1, with 13 bases in between. Per germline, CDR1 SGHKS and CDR2 YYEKEE (reference sequence). The CDR3 length is 15 residues. This chain's CDR3 is CASSSTHTRNTEAFF. CDR3 bases: TGTGCCAGCAGCTCCACCCATACACGGAACACTGAAGCTTTCTTT.

The chain joins TRBV10-3 to TRBJ2-3; 10 bases map to TRBD1. The CDR3 has 13 amino acids. CDR1 and CDR2 (germline): ENHRY, SYGVKD. V dropped 11 bases and J dropped 3; count of bases not matched to a gene: 5. Here the CDR3 DNA reads TGTGCCGCAAGGACAGGGGGGACAGATACGCAGTATTTT. The encoded protein is CAARTGGTDTQYF.

The chain couples TRBV9 to TRBJ2-1; 8 bases match TRBD1. Germline loops: CDR1 SGDLS, CDR2 YYNGEE. This CDR3 is 16 amino acids long. Losses at the gene ends were 3 bases for V and 1 base for J; bases not matched to a gene: 6. CDR3 sequence (DNA): TGTGCCAGCAGCGCGGGACAGGAGGTATCCTACAATGAGCAGTTCTTC. The encoded protein is CASSAGQEVSYNEQFF.

Turning to this clone: Just one base apart from a much larger clone, this may be a read error. The J gene is TRBJ1-2, the V gene TRBV5-1, with D unresolved. Germline CDR1 and CDR2: SGHRS and YFSETQ. The CDR3 spans 13 residues. V lost 0 bases and J 2 bases, leaving 5 bases between the germline ends. Here the CDR3 reads CASSLGQNYGYTF. In DNA, the CDR3 is TGCGCCAGCAGCTTGGGACAAAACTATGGCTACACCTTC. The full variable domain, its missing parts supplied by reference TRBV5-1 and TRBJ1-2, is KAGVTQTPRYLIKTRGQQVTLSCSPISGHRSVSWYQQTPGQGLQFLFEYFSETQRNKGNFPGRFSGRQFSNSRSEMNVSTLELGDSALYLCASSLGQNYGYTFGSGTRLTVV.

The rearrangement joins TRBV6-5 to TRBJ1-1; D gene uncertain. The CDR3 is 13 residues long. The germline V gene has CDR1 MNHEY and CDR2 SVGAGI. Trimming shortened V by 8 bases and J by 0 bases, and 10 bases separated the two germline ends. The CDR3 coding sequence is TGTGCCAGCCCAGACATCCTGAACACTGAAGCTTTCTTT. Its protein product is CASPDILNTEAFF.

The V and J genes are TRBV5-1 and TRBJ2-3; the match to TRBD2 covers 11 bases. This CDR3 has 17 amino acids. Germline-derived CDR1 and CDR2 are SGHRS and YFSETQ. With 0 bases clipped from V and 4 bases from J, the junction kept 7 bases outside the gene matches. The CDR3 loop reads CASSLGRSSGRSDTQYF. CDR3 coding DNA: TGCGCCAGCAGCTTGGGGCGGTCTAGCGGGAGGTCAGATACGCAGTATTTT.

This clone showed up just a few times. The chain employs TRBV6-5 and TRBJ2-1, with TRBD2 matching over 15 bases. This CDR3 spans 15 amino acids. Germline assignment: CDR1 MNHEY and CDR2 SVGAGI. J was trimmed by 12 bases and V by 2 bases; bases with no gene match: 5. The CDR3 sequence is CASSYTGLAGGRQFF. DNA of the CDR3: TGTGCCAGCAGTTACACCGGACTAGCGGGGGGGCGGCAGTTCTTC.